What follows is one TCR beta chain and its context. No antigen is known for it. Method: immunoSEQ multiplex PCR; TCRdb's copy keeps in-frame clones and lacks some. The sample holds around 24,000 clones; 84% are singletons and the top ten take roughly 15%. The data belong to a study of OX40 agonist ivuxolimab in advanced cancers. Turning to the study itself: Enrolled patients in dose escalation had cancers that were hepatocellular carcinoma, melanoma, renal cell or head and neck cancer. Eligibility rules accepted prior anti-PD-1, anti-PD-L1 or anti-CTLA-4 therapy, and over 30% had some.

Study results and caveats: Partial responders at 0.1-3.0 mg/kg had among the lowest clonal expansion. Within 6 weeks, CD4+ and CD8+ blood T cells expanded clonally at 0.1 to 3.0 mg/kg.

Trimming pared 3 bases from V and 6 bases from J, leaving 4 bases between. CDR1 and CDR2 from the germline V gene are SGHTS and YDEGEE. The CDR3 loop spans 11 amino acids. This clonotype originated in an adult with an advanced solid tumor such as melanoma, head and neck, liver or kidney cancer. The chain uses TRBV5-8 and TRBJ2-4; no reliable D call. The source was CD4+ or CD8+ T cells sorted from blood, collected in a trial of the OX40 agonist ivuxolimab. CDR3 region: CASSSANIQYF. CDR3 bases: TGTGCCAGCAGCTCCGCAAACATTCAGTACTTC. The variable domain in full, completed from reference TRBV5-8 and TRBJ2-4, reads EAGVTQSPTHLIKTRGQQATLRCSPISGHTSVYWYQQALGLGLQFLLWYDEGEERNRGNFPPRFSGRQFPNYSSELNVNALELEDSALYLCASSSANIQYFGAGTRLSVL.